This T cell receptor beta chain was documented in a study of vaccination and CD4 T cells after COVID-19. Researchers used the Oncomine TCR Beta short-read assay to sequence DNA from cultured CD4+ T cells. The source of extracted genomic DNA was cultured CD4+ T cells. TCRdb processed the PCR reads anew with MiXCR; each CDR3 protein has one entry. Of about 26,000 distinct CDR3 sequences in the sample, around a third are singletons; the top ten hold approximately 3.1%. Stated time point: late sampling 161 to 241 days after vaccination in a few convalescent patients. Treatment noted: approximately 9-day PBMC culture with coronavirus spike peptide pools or control peptides (ViraFEST assay). Deletions cut 4 bases from V and 3 bases from J, with 6 bases between. Germline loops: CDR1 SQVTM, CDR2 ANQGSEA. This CDR3 has 11 residues. This clonotype is classed as medium-sized (0.01 to 0.1%). The target antigen is unknown.

The chain is built from TRBV29-1 and TRBJ1-2, with D possibly matching TRBD1 (6 bases). Sequencing was performed on CD4+ T cells from blood, cultured in vitro, taken about 7 months after SARS-CoV-2 vaccination. This clonotype was obtained from a human donor who had recovered from COVID-19. In nucleotides, the CDR3 is TGCAGCGTTGCAGGGGACTATGGCTACACCTTC. This encodes CSVAGDYGYTF.